This T cell receptor beta chain was identified during a study of blood T cells in healthy people across ages. A J-beta primer mix and a sample-barcoded 5' primer were used in a second PCR of roughly 7 to 12 cycles. From the 5' RACE reads, TCRdb called clonotypes with MiXCR, one entry per CDR3 protein. The table includes under 1,000,000 distinct CDR3 sequences, about 42% detected once. This clonotype was seen a few times. The sample consisted of blood. This clonotype was obtained from a man older than 75 in good health.

CDR3 sequence: CASSQVLGGEQFF. DNA for the CDR3: TGTGCCAGCAGCCAAGTACTAGGAGGTGAGCAGTTCTTC. The chain has TRBV7-6 and TRBJ2-1, with D possibly matching TRBD2 (5 bases). The V end was cut by 5 bases, the J end by 9 bases, with 14 bases between. The CDR3 spans 13 residues. From germline, CDR1 is SGHVS and CDR2 FNYEAQ. The variable domain in full, with the rest retrieved from reference TRBV7-6 and TRBJ2-1, is GAGVSQSPRYKVTKRGQDVALRCDPISGHVSLYWYRQALGQGPEFLTYFNYEAQQDKSGLPNDRFSAERPEGSISTLTIQRTEQRDSAMYRCASSQVLGGEQFFGPGTRLTVL.